This TCR beta chain was obtained from a study of T cell responses to AZD1222 COVID-19 vaccine. Across the study: Analysis merged second doses at about 4 or about 12 weeks. Study findings and constraints: Donors, mostly white British, included more females; clonal diversity was possibly underestimated. Baseline testing showed seropositivity in only five to seven AZD1222 recipients. Vaccine-associated CD4 TCRs ranged over spike, dominating at 160-218 and 743-854.

Using immunoSEQ multiplex PCR, the repertoire was profiled, and TCRdb retains in-frame clones only, with some absent. Of more than 85,000 clones in the sample, 85% to 90% were seen once. The V gene's germline CDR1 is MDHEN and CDR2 SYDVKM. Trimming removed 5 bases from V and 1 base from J; junction bases left unmatched: 4. This CDR3 region has 14 residues. To note about this clone: The antigen is unknown.

The V call is TRBV28, the J call TRBJ2-7; TRBD1 matches at 8 bases. This clonotype was obtained from an adult in good health. Here the sequenced sample was peripheral blood, taken on day 0 of AZD1222 vaccination. CDR3 loop: CASSPGTGSYEQYF. The CDR3 region has the DNA TGTGCCAGCAGTCCCGGGACAGGATCCTACGAGCAGTACTTC. Using reference TRBV28 and TRBJ2-7 for the parts outside the CDR3, the full variable domain is DVKVTQSSRYLVKRTGEKVFLECVQDMDHENMFWYRQDPGLGLRLIYFSYDVKMKEKGDIPEGYSVSREKKERFSLILESASTNQTSMYLCASSPGTGSYEQYFGPGTRLTVT.